One and the same sample provided the 14 T cell receptor beta chains below, sequenced in a study of early T cells in non-severe SARS-CoV-2 infection. MiXCR, applied by TCRdb to the 5' RACE reads, yields one record per CDR3 protein. Seen here are about 61,000 distinct CDR3 sequences, about 11% observed once, and the top ten hold about 1%. The source was whole blood, collected at baseline. The receptors come from an adult who was a healthcare worker with PCR-confirmed SARS-CoV-2 infection or an uninfected control (not recorded which). The donor label of this sample is uncertain.

This clonotype came up a few times. The chain has TRBV20-1 and TRBJ2-5; D gene uncertain. Trimming stripped 4 bases from V and 5 bases from J, with 5 bases between. Germline CDR1 DFQATT, CDR2 SNEGSKA (reference sequence). There are 10 residues in the CDR3. CDR3 residues: CSAISETQYF. The CDR3 DNA follows: TGCAGTGCTATCAGTGAGACCCAGTACTTC.

The chain uses TRBV7-9 and TRBJ1-6, with 8 bases identical to TRBD1. After removal of 4 bases from V and 6 bases from J, the junction contained 14 bases not matched to a gene. Germline-derived CDR1 and CDR2 are SEHNR and FQNEAQ (reference sequence). The CDR3 covers 18 residues. The CDR3 DNA reads as TGTGCCAGCAGCTGGGACGACAGGGGCCCTTCGGGTAATTCACCCCTCCACTTT. Encoded protein: CASSWDDRGPSGNSPLHF. The full variable domain, its missing parts supplied by reference TRBV7-9 and TRBJ1-6, is DTGVSQNPRHKITKRGQNVTFRCDPISEHNRLYWYRQTLGQGPEFLTYFQNEAQLEKSRLLSDRFSAERPKGSFSTLEIQRTEQGDSAMYLCASSWDDRGPSGNSPLHFGNGTRLTVT.

The J gene is TRBJ2-2, the V gene TRBV21-1; the D call of TRBD1 is as the table states it, not checked on the DNA. TRBV21-1 constitutes a pseudogene. The CDR3 extends over 15 amino acids. The CDR3 protein is CASSKDQGAGGELFF. Written as DNA, the CDR3 is TGTGCCAGCAGCAAAGATCAGGGGGCTGGCGGGGAGCTGTTTTTT.

In its sample, this clonotype was seen a few times. This rearrangement joins TRBV3-1 to TRBJ1-1; D not certain. The germline V and J ends were trimmed by 1 base and 3 bases, with 12 bases remaining between them. CDR1 and CDR2 from the germline V gene are LGHDT and YNNKEL (reference sequence). This CDR3 region has 15 residues. Here the CDR3 reads CASSQGMERDTEAFF. CDR3 DNA sequence: TGTGCCAGCAGCCAAGGTATGGAGAGGGACACTGAAGCTTTCTTT.

The V gene is TRBV6-5, the J gene TRBJ2-1; 10 nucleotides match TRBD1. The V and J ends lost 2 bases and 4 bases, in that order; junction bases with no gene match: 5. The germline gives CDR1 MNHEY, CDR2 SVGAGI. CDR3 length: 16 residues. CDR3 sequence: CASSYVGTGVYNEQFF. CDR3 DNA: TGTGCCAGCAGTTACGTCGGGACAGGGGTATACAATGAGCAGTTCTTC.

The CDR3 loop is CASSLYRGSTDTQYF. The CDR3, as DNA: TGTGCCAGCAGCTTATACAGGGGGAGCACAGATACGCAGTATTTT. The chain recombines TRBV7-8 with TRBJ2-3; TRBD1 agrees at 8 bases. The V gene's germline CDR1 is SGHVS and CDR2 FQNEAQ. The CDR3 sequence is 15 residues long. The trim removed 2 bases at V and 0 bases at J, leaving 1 base unmatched.

About this clonotype itself: A much larger clone differs by one base, so this may be a read error. The rearrangement uses TRBV5-1 and TRBJ1-4; TRBD1 might be the D (5 bases). The CDR3 sequence is 16 residues long. CDR1 and CDR2 from the germline V gene are SGHRS and YFSETQ. V was cut by 5 bases and J by 5 bases, with 19 bases left in between. Written as DNA, the CDR3 is TGCGCCAGCAGTAAAACCCTCAGGGATCCGAATGAAAAACTGTTTTTT. Its translation is CASSKTLRDPNEKLFF.

This clonotype was recorded many times. V and J are TRBV20-1 and TRBJ2-5; possibly TRBD1 or TRBD2 for D (5 bases each). From germline, CDR1 is DFQATT and CDR2 SNEGSKA (reference sequence). This CDR3 contains 12 residues. V lost 3 bases and J lost 3, with 8 bases in between. CDR3 in DNA: TGCAGTGCTAGGTGGGGGAAAGAGACCCAGTACTTC. It encodes CSARWGKETQYF.

This clonotype was seen at least ten times. This chain connects TRBV18 to TRBJ2-1, with D possibly being TRBD1 or TRBD2 (5 bases each). The ends were cut back, 2 bases at V and 5 bases at J, with 13 bases in the middle. The CDR3 sequence is 15 residues long. The germline V gene has CDR1 KGHSH and CDR2 LQKENI. CDR3 region: CASSPRDAGNNEQFF. CDR3 coding DNA: TGTGCCAGCTCACCAAGGGACGCAGGGAACAATGAGCAGTTCTTC.

The rearrangement joins TRBV5-1 to TRBJ2-3, with TRBD1 matching over 8 bases. Germline V CDR1 and CDR2: SGHRS, YFSETQ. The V segment lost 3 bases and the J segment 9 bases; nucleotides outside the gene matches: 9. The CDR3 runs 14 residues. In DNA form, the CDR3 reads TGCGCCAGCAGCTCAGTACCGACAGGGGTAACGCAGTATTTT. Amino acids: CASSSVPTGVTQYF.

This chain links TRBV7-6 with TRBJ1-1, with a possible D match to TRBD1 (6 bases). The CDR3 totals 14 residues. V lost 5 bases to trimming and J lost 1 base, with 11 bases between them. Germline CDR1 and CDR2: SGHVS and FNYEAQ. CDR3 bases: TGTGCCAGCAGCCTTTGGACAGCGAACACTGAAGCTTTCTTT. This sequence encodes CASSLWTANTEAFF.

The J gene is TRBJ2-7, the V gene TRBV3-1; D possibly corresponds to TRBD2 (5 bases). V lost 3 bases to trimming and J lost 5 bases, with 11 bases between them. CDR3 size: 13 residues. The germline V gene has CDR1 LGHDT and CDR2 YNNKEL (reference sequence). The CDR3 is CASSHTPGDEQYV. In DNA form, the CDR3 reads TGTGCCAGCAGCCATACTCCCGGGGACGAGCAGTACGTC.

This clonotype is a singleton in its sample. CDR3 sequence reads: CASSFSGYTEAFF. The CDR3 nucleotides are TGTGCCAGCAGCTTCTCGGGATACACTGAAGCTTTCTTT. V gene TRBV5-6 combines with J gene TRBJ1-1, with unresolved D. Germline CDR1 reads SGHDT; CDR2 reads YYEEEE. V lost 2 bases and J 3 bases, leaving 8 bases between the germline ends. This CDR3 is 13 amino acids long.

The rearrangement links TRBV12-3 or TRBV12-4 to TRBJ2-2; no reliable D call. CDR3 length: 14 residues. With 7 bases removed from V and 3 bases from J, the gap between germline ends came to 12 bases. CDR3 nucleotides: TGTGCCAGCAAGCAACCCTCGGACACCGGGGAGCTGTTTTTT. It translates to CASKQPSDTGELFF.